The 23 T cell receptor beta chains below were found in one sample sequenced in a study of Graves' ophthalmopathy and Graves' hyperthyroidism. Amplification of TCR beta CDR3 regions used RNA transcripts. The library came from an HTBI-primed first-round RT-PCR and a second-round multiplex PCR. Using its own MiXCR run on the multiplex PCR reads, TCRdb lists one record per CDR3 protein. Of roughly 600,000 distinct CDR3 sequences listed, 35% to 45% are singletons. The sequencing sample was made of peripheral blood or thyroid tissue (not recorded which). All receptors come from an adult man with Graves' hyperthyroidism.

The chain carries TRBV12-3 or TRBV12-4 and TRBJ1-1; TRBD1 aligns across 7 bases. The CDR3 sequence is 16 residues long. V shed 2 bases and J 9 bases; nucleotides not matched to a gene: 15. Here the CDR3 reads CASSLRQGGIVRQAFF. The CDR3 DNA sequence: TGTGCCAGCAGTTTAAGACAGGGTGGGATTGTTCGTCAAGCTTTCTTT.

This rearrangement joins TRBV7-2 to TRBJ2-7; D gene unclear. V gave up 5 bases and J gave up 3 bases, with 14 bases separating them. Germline CDR1 reads SGHTA; CDR2 reads FQGNSA. The length of the CDR3 is 14 residues. The CDR3 coding sequence is TGTGCCAGCAGCACCCGACTCCACCTCTACGAGCAGTACTTC. Translation: CASSTRLHLYEQYF.

This clonotype was seen ten or more times. The V call is TRBV7-9, the J call TRBJ2-7, with 9 bases identical to TRBD1. The CDR3 consists of 13 residues. V trimming: 5 bases; J trimming: 4 bases; junction bases outside the gene matches: 3. In germline, CDR1 is SEHNR, CDR2 FQNEAQ (reference sequence). Here the CDR3 reads CASSPGTGYEQYF. The CDR3 DNA is TGTGCCAGCAGCCCCGGGACAGGGTACGAGCAGTACTTC.

This clonotype was counted many times. The rearrangement links TRBV9 to TRBJ1-5; 10 positions match TRBD1. The CDR3 has 15 amino acids. The germline gives CDR1 SGDLS, CDR2 YYNGEE. V lost 4 bases and J lost 4; bases outside the gene matches: 5. The chain's CDR3 is CASSNGQGGNQPQHF. In DNA form, the CDR3 reads TGTGCCAGCAGCAACGGACAGGGGGGGAATCAGCCCCAGCATTTT.

The V call is TRBV5-1, the J call TRBJ1-3, with 9 bases matching TRBD1. V trimming: 1 base; J trimming: 3 bases; junction bases outside the gene matches: 5. CDR1 SGHRS and CDR2 YFSETQ come from the germline V gene. The CDR3 has 16 amino acids. CDR3 sequence (DNA): TGCGCCAGCAGCTTGACCGGGACAGGGCTTGGAAACACCATATATTTT. It encodes CASSLTGTGLGNTIYF.

This clonotype was observed many times. This sequence joins TRBV29-1 and TRBJ1-2; 8 bases are a match to TRBD1. CDR3 length equals 13 residues. Germline CDR1 is SQVTM and CDR2 is ANQGSEA. V gave up 4 bases and J gave up 5 bases; unmatched junction bases: 6. The DNA of the CDR3 is TGCAGCGTTGCAGACAGGGGCCTTTATGGCTACACCTTC. As protein: CSVADRGLYGYTF. Supplemented by reference TRBV29-1 and TRBJ1-2, the full variable domain reads SAVISQKPSRDICQRGTSLTIQCQVDSQVTMMFWYRQQPGQSLTLIATANQGSEATYESGFVIDKFPISRPNLTFSTLTVSNMSPEDSSIYLCSVADRGLYGYTFGSGTRLTVV.

This clonotype was observed many times. The gene calls are TRBV3-1 and TRBJ1-6; no firm D call. Looked up from germline, CDR1 is LGHDT and CDR2 is YNNKEL (reference sequence). There are 12 residues in the CDR3. V was cut by 2 bases and J by 11 bases, with 7 bases left in between. CDR3 loop: CASSQHATPLHF. DNA for the CDR3: TGTGCCAGCAGCCAACATGCGACACCCCTCCACTTT. Complete variable domain (other parts from reference TRBV3-1 and TRBJ1-6): DTAVSQTPKYLVTQMGNDKSIKCEQNLGHDTMYWYKQDSKKFLKIMFSYNNKELIINETVPNRFSPKSPDKAHLNLHINSLELGDSAVYFCASSQHATPLHFGNGTRLTVT.

Ten or more counts support this clonotype. The chain employs TRBV10-3 and TRBJ1-2; D call uncertain. Germline CDR1 reads ENHRY; CDR2 reads SYGVKD. The CDR3 totals 11 residues. Trimming stripped 3 bases from V and 13 bases from J, with 12 bases between. CDR3 DNA: TGTGCCATCAGTGAACGGCTTGCTCCCACCTTC. It yields the protein CAISERLAPTF.

This chain joins TRBV10-3 and TRBJ2-5; 11 positions agree with TRBD1. Per the germline V gene, CDR1 is ENHRY and CDR2 is SYGVKD. V was pared by 3 bases and J by 4 bases, with 1 base of the junction left unmatched. The CDR3 has 14 residues. The CDR3 loop is CAISDGTGGETQYF. In DNA, the CDR3 is TGTGCCATCAGTGACGGGACAGGGGGAGAGACCCAGTACTTC.

This clonotype was observed at least ten times. The V and J genes are TRBV2 and TRBJ1-4; D is unclear. V lost 2 bases to trimming and J lost 0 bases, with 7 bases between them. Germline lookup yields CDR1 SNHLY and CDR2 FYNNEI. The CDR3 is 15 residues long. The CDR3 here is CASSENGATNEKLFF. The CDR3 bases are TGTGCCAGCAGTGAAAATGGGGCAACTAATGAAAAACTGTTTTTT.

This clonotype was found many times. V usage is TRBV29-1 and J usage is TRBJ1-2; 7 bases are shared with TRBD1. The CDR3 has 12 residues. The V gene's germline CDR1 is SQVTM and CDR2 ANQGSEA. The ends lost 5 bases at V and 4 bases at J; junction bases unmatched: 4. The CDR3 loop reads CSVSQGTYGYTF. The DNA of the CDR3 is TGCAGCGTTTCACAGGGGACCTATGGCTACACCTTC.

This clonotype was recorded at least ten times. V gene TRBV9 combines with J gene TRBJ1-2, with TRBD1 identical over 7 bases. Trimming at V came to 3 bases and at J to 0 bases, leaving 8 bases not matched to a gene. Per germline, CDR1 SGDLS and CDR2 YYNGEE. This CDR3 comprises 16 residues. The CDR3 sequence is CASSARDSITNYGYTF. CDR3 nucleotides: TGTGCCAGCAGCGCGCGGGACAGCATAACTAACTATGGCTACACCTTC.

About this clonotype: This clone may be a read error of a much larger clone one base away. The rearrangement uses TRBV6-5 and TRBJ2-2; D may be TRBD2 (5 bases). The CDR3 covers 14 residues. Germline loops: CDR1 MNHEY, CDR2 SVGAGI. This chain's CDR3 is CASSYKRGTGELLF. Here the CDR3 DNA reads TGTGCCAGCAGTTACAAGCGCGGCACCGGGGAGCTGCTTTTT.

This clonotype was seen only a few times. The rearrangement uses TRBV11-3 and TRBJ2-2, with D tentatively TRBD1 or TRBD2 (5 bases each). V lost 7 bases and J 8 bases, leaving 17 bases between the germline ends. The CDR3 runs 14 residues. Per the germline V gene, CDR1 is SGHNT and CDR2 is YENEEA. CDR3 amino acids: CASNEGDRGGELFF. The CDR3 nucleotides read TGTGCCAGCAACGAAGGGGATCGGGGTGGGGAGCTGTTTTTT.

This clonotype came up many times. The V and J genes are TRBV5-1 and TRBJ1-5; 9 nucleotides match TRBD1. Per the germline V gene, CDR1 is SGHRS and CDR2 is YFSETQ. The CDR3 is made up of 14 amino acids. J was trimmed by 6 bases and V by 1 base; bases with no gene match: 2. The CDR3 bases are TGCGCCAGCAGCTTGACAGGGGGCGGTCAGCCCCAGCATTTT. As protein: CASSLTGGGQPQHF.

The chain carries TRBV7-2 and TRBJ2-7, with D possibly matching TRBD2 (6 bases). CDR1 is SGHTA, CDR2 FQGNSA, per germline. V was trimmed by 3 bases and J by 4 bases, leaving 13 bases between them. CDR3 size: 14 residues. DNA of the CDR3: TGTACCAGCAGCTTCGGGGGAGCGGTGTACGAGCAGTACTTC. It specifies CTSSFGGAVYEQYF.

Comment on this clonotype: A read error may explain this, as a much larger clone is one base away. This rearrangement joins TRBV19 to TRBJ1-6, with D possibly matching TRBD1 (6 bases). The V end was cut by 3 bases, the J end by 8 bases, with 14 bases between. The CDR3 loop spans 15 amino acids. Germline loops: CDR1 LNHDA, CDR2 SQIVND (reference sequence). The CDR3 spells CASSMGWTVDSPLHF. The CDR3, as DNA: TGTGCCAGTAGTATGGGGTGGACAGTCGATTCACCCCTCCACTTT.

The chain has TRBV15 and TRBJ1-5, with TRBD1 matching 7 bases. CDR1 is LNHNV, CDR2 YYDKDF, per germline (reference sequence). V lost 3 bases, J lost 7 bases, and 9 bases stayed unmatched. This CDR3 comprises 15 residues. This chain's CDR3 is CATSSESDREQPQHF. CDR3 DNA: TGTGCCACCAGCAGTGAGTCTGACAGGGAACAGCCCCAGCATTTT.

This clonotype has ten or more counts. The chain links TRBV7-2 to TRBJ1-2; the D is unclear. The CDR3 has 15 residues. Between the trimmed V and J ends, which lost 5 bases and 4 bases, there was a span of 17 bases. The germline gives CDR1 SGHTA, CDR2 FQGNSA. In DNA form, the CDR3 reads TGTGCCAGCAGCCCCTTTACGGGCGGAAGCTATGGCTACACCTTC. This sequence encodes CASSPFTGGSYGYTF.

The V call is TRBV7-9, the J call TRBJ1-1; weak D call: TRBD1 (6 bases). The CDR3 is 15 amino acids. V was shortened by 5 bases and J by 1 base, with 14 bases between the two germline ends. Germline V gene sequence: CDR1 SEHNR, CDR2 FQNEAQ (reference sequence). This CDR3 reads CASSGGLGGNTEAFF. CDR3 DNA: TGTGCCAGCAGCGGGGGACTAGGGGGGAACACTGAAGCTTTCTTT.

This clonotype was recorded only once. The V and J genes are TRBV7-6 and TRBJ2-7; D remains ambiguous. The J call may be faulty, since TRBJ2-1 better matches the DNA end. The CDR3 has 13 residues. CDR1 SGHVS and CDR2 FNYEAQ come from the germline V gene. CDR3 sequence: CASSLGSRDEQFF. The CDR3 DNA sequence: TGTGCCAGCAGCTTAGGGAGCCGCGATGAGCAGTTCTTC.

This clonotype was counted between two and nine times. V usage is TRBV2 and J usage is TRBJ1-1, with a tentative D call TRBD1 (6 bases). The CDR3 runs to 15 residues. The germline V gene has CDR1 SNHLY and CDR2 FYNNEI. V lost 7 bases to trimming and J lost 4 bases, with 19 bases between them. In DNA, the CDR3 is TGTGCCAGCACCCCCCGGGGGGGGGGCTCCACTGAAGCTTTCTTT. This encodes CASTPRGGGSTEAFF.

Only one count was recorded for this clonotype. This chain links TRBV9 with TRBJ1-2; D unresolved. V lost 0 bases and J 4 bases, leaving 10 bases between the germline ends. The CDR3 sequence is 14 residues long. Germline V gene lookup returns CDR1 SGDLS and CDR2 YYNGEE. CDR3 residues: CASSVGGEAYGYTF. The DNA for the CDR3 is TGTGCCAGCAGCGTAGGCGGGGAGGCCTATGGCTACACCTTC.